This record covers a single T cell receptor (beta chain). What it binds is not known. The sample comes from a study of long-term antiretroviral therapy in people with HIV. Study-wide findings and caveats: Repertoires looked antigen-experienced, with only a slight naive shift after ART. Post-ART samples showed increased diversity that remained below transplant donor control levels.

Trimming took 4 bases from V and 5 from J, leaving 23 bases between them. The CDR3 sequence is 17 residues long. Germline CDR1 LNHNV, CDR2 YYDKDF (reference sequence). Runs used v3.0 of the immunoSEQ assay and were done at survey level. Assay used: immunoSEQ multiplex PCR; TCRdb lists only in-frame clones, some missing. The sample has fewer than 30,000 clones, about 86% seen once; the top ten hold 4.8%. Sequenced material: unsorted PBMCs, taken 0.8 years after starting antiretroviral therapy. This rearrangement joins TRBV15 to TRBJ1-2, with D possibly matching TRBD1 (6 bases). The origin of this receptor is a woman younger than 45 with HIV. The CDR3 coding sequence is TGTGCCACCAGCACGCTCACCCCCGTGAGACAGGTTTATGGCTACACCTTC. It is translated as CATSTLTPVRQVYGYTF.